This TCR beta chain was sequenced during a study of blood T cells in healthy people across ages. Germline CDR1 MGHRA, CDR2 YSYEKL. V lost 4 bases and J lost 5, with 17 bases in between. The CDR3 contains 15 residues. PCR was performed a second time for about 7 to 11 cycles using a sample-barcoded 5' primer and a J-beta primer mix. TCRdb redid the calling of the 5' RACE reads with MiXCR, one entry per CDR3 protein. There are 1.4 million or so distinct CDR3 sequences in the sample; approximately 39% occur only once, and about 3.8% lies in the top ten. The chain uses TRBV4-1 and TRBJ2-5, with D unclear. The specimen was blood. The source of this sequence is a woman younger than 30 in good health. DNA for the CDR3: TGCGCCAGCAGCCTTACGTACGTCACGCTGGAGACCCAGTACTTC. Amino acids: CASSLTYVTLETQYF.